This T cell receptor beta chain was sequenced in a study of blood T cells in healthy people across ages. Study observations and caveats: PBMCs that were unsorted prevented a conclusive naive versus antigen-experienced comparison.

This clonotype has at least ten counts. Its antigen remains unknown. A read error may be the cause here, since a much bigger clone is one base away. A second PCR of roughly 7 to 11 cycles used a sample-barcoded 5' primer and a J-beta primer mix. TCRdb ran MiXCR on the 5' RACE reads and lists one entry per CDR3 protein. This table has approximately 690,000 distinct CDR3 sequences, around 54% appearing once. Sequenced input: blood. The source is a man in his 60s in good health.

Here the CDR3 DNA reads TGCGCCAGCAGCTTCCAGGGGATCTACAATGAGCAGTACTTC. It encodes CASSFQGIYNEQYF. This chain uses TRBV5-1 with TRBJ2-1, with D maybe TRBD1 (6 bases). TRBJ2-7 explains the end of the DNA better; the J call may be wrong. The CDR3 runs 14 residues. Germline V gene data show CDR1 as SGHRS and CDR2 as YFSETQ.